This TCR beta chain was captured by sequencing in a study of blood T cell repertoires in COVID-19 (dated by TCRdb to the early 2020s). Some background on the complete study: Samples covering the acute and convalescent phases of COVID-19 were provided by collaborators in the United States, Italy and Spain. The material from the prospective study consisted of cDNA or gDNA derived from T cells, B-cell-depleted T cells, or PBMCs. Subjects who had been exposed to COVID-19, were actively infected with it, or had recovered from it provided the deeply sampled blood TCRbeta repertoires that made up the dataset. The repertoires were released in a freely available public database intended as a resource for research on the immune response to SARS-CoV-2. The samples were drawn from two sources: the first 160 participants of the ongoing ImmuneRACE study, and 1,000 to 1,500 subjects contributed by 6 global collaborators. Sample metadata almost always included a de-identified subject ID, COVID-19 status, age in years and sex. Where HLA class I and class II types were available, the types were taken from metadata supplied by the sample provider, not from assay-based typing.

One collaborating source in Seattle enrolled patients while the patients were actively infected and followed the patients over time throughout the course of disease. The collaborating institutions used their own protocols to collect whole blood in K2EDTA tubes. For TCRbeta analysis, collaborators shipped samples as frozen whole blood, isolated PBMCs, or DNA extracted from either of those sample types. From the cysteine through the phenylalanine, the CDR3 covers 15 amino acids. Just the 45-base CDR3 DNA is kept, in frame starting at base 1. From a lookup of the germline V gene, CDR1 and CDR2 are ENHRY and SYGVKD. V has 6 bases trimmed and J has 4 bases trimmed; junction bases matching no gene number 9. The immunoSEQ Assay, a bias-controlled multiplex PCR, was used to amplify TCRbeta CDR3 regions from genomic DNA. As for how the authors treated the data: Nucleated cell counts per sample were estimated from amplification of reference gene primers within the assay. Sequence reads were collapsed and filtered to measure the absolute abundance of every unique TCRbeta CDR3 rearrangement. For each sample, productive Simpson clonality was calculated as the square root of Simpson's diversity index across productive rearrangements. TCRdb limited this immuneACCESS table to in-frame rearrangements with V and J called. A share of clones is missing; checked studies link under half to unresolved V genes, and the rest is unexplained. Clone size and V and J calls were adopted from that table, with D and trimming inferred from the DNA. The sample has 150,000 to 200,000 clones on record, 85% to 90% of them singletons. Approximately 13% of the sample goes to the ten largest clones.

The full study reports these points: The quantity of clinical and demographic metadata differed by source and by participant and was supplied without curation.

Comments on this clone: This clone's antigen is unknown. Base qualities are not recorded, but no much larger clone differs from it by a single base.

The chain couples TRBV10-3 to TRBJ2-7; 10 bases in between match TRBD1. Sequencing used peripheral blood. The source of this sequence is a woman aged 70-85 years with COVID-19, enrolled during active disease. The sequenced DNA is TGTGCCATCAGCGTAACCGGGACAGGGGTGTACGAGCAGTACTTC. The encoded protein is CAISVTGTGVYEQYF.